This T cell receptor beta chain was observed in a study of CD8 T cells in Susac syndrome. Blood CD8+ and CD4+ T cells underwent high-throughput TCR beta sequencing. The TEMRA cells underwent FACS enrichment, while the CD8+ and CD4+ T cells underwent negative isolation. Study-level results: The authors acknowledged that the study's TCR sequencing and HLA analysis involved relatively few individuals.

About this clonotype: Antigen unknown.

cDNA came from about 0.5 to 1 ug RNA primed by random hexamers. TCRdb called the immunoSEQ multiplex PCR reads again in MiXCR, with one record for every CDR3 protein. The sample lists around 130,000 distinct CDR3 sequences, roughly 96% seen once, with more than 0.095% in the top ten. The V and J ends lost 5 bases and 1 base, in that order; junction bases with no gene match: 8. The CDR3 has 16 residues. Germline CDR1 is SEHNR and CDR2 is FQNEAQ (reference sequence). The chain recombines TRBV7-9 with TRBJ2-1, with 7 bases matching TRBD1. The TCR originated in a human donor in good health. Sample: CD4+ T cells from PBMCs. The CDR3, as DNA: TGTGCCAGCAGCCCAACCCGGGACAGTTCCTACAATGAGCAGTTCTTC. Amino acid sequence: CASSPTRDSSYNEQFF.